What follows are 16 T cell receptor beta chains derived from one specimen sequenced in a study of T-cell reconstitution after alpha-beta-depleted transplantation in children. This sample's TCRbeta library carried unique molecular identifier barcodes. TCRdb reprocessed the PCR reads via MiXCR and lists one record per CDR3 protein. The sample yields over 550,000 distinct CDR3 sequences, roughly 10% seen once. Specimen: PBMCs from the stem cell graft donor, collected from the stem cell graft. These receptors all stem from a human donor who donated a stem cell graft to a child with acute myeloid leukemia.

Only a few counts were recorded for this clonotype. The CDR3 DNA follows: TGTGCCAGCAGTGCCACGACTAGCACTGAGCAGTTCTTC. It yields the protein CASSATTSTEQFF. The chain recombines TRBV12-3 or TRBV12-4 with TRBJ2-1; 7 nucleotides agree with TRBD2. J gave up 9 bases and V 5 bases, and 7 bases lay outside the gene matches. The CDR3 is made up of 13 amino acids.

This clonotype was detected many times. The chain combines TRBV5-1 with TRBJ2-1; TRBD2 agrees at 16 bases. This CDR3 spans 15 amino acids. The germline V gene has CDR1 SGHRS and CDR2 YFSETQ. With 5 bases clipped from V and 4 bases from J, the junction kept 0 bases outside the gene matches. Written as DNA, the CDR3 is TGCGCCAGCAGGGGACTAGCGGGAGGGTACAATGAGCAGTTCTTC. Amino acid sequence: CASRGLAGGYNEQFF.

This clonotype came up many times. V usage is TRBV29-1 and J usage is TRBJ2-1; D uncertain. The CDR3 loop spans 13 amino acids. Trimming removed 6 bases from V and 4 bases from J, with 13 bases in between. Per germline, CDR1 SQVTM and CDR2 ANQGSEA. In DNA form, the CDR3 reads TGCAGCGTACAGTCGGGCTTTTACAATGAGCAGTTCTTC. It specifies CSVQSGFYNEQFF.

V is TRBV2 and J is TRBJ2-1; unclear D gene. Trimming removed 6 bases from V and 2 bases from J, with 8 bases in between. The length of the CDR3 is 13 residues. Germline-derived CDR1 and CDR2 are SNHLY and FYNNEI. In nucleotides, the CDR3 is TGTGCCAGCAGCAACTCGGCCTACAATGAGCAGTTCTTC. This translates into CASSNSAYNEQFF.

This clonotype was observed a handful of times. This chain connects TRBV3-1 to TRBJ2-1, with 8 bases fitting TRBD2. Germline V gene data show CDR1 as LGHDT and CDR2 as YNNKEL (reference sequence). The CDR3 loop spans 16 amino acids. Unmatched junction bases numbered 7, after V lost 3 bases and J lost 3 bases. The CDR3 is CASSHGRGGVYNEQFF. The CDR3 region has the DNA TGTGCCAGCAGCCACGGGAGGGGAGGCGTCTACAATGAGCAGTTCTTC.

This clonotype was picked up a small number of times. The chain employs TRBV2 and TRBJ1-2; D ambiguous. Per the germline V gene, CDR1 is SNHLY and CDR2 is FYNNEI. Trimming removed 3 bases at V and 2 bases at J, with 13 bases between. This CDR3 comprises 15 residues. CDR3 in DNA: TGTGCCAGCAGTGATAGGGCAAGTAGGAACTATGGCTACACCTTC. Amino acid sequence: CASSDRASRNYGYTF. Together with reference TRBV2 and TRBJ1-2, the CDR3 gives the full variable domain: EPEVTQTPSHQVTQMGQEVILRCVPISNHLYFYWYRQILGQKVEFLVSFYNNEISEKSEIFDDQFSVERPDGSNFTLKIRSTKLEDSAMYFCASSDRASRNYGYTFGSGTRLTVV.

In its sample, this clonotype was seen many times. This chain joins TRBV6-5 and TRBJ2-7, with D maybe TRBD1 (5 bases). CDR1 and CDR2 from the germline V gene are MNHEY and SVGAGI. V lost 4 bases, J lost 6 bases, and 13 bases lay in between. The CDR3 totals 13 residues. CDR3: CASSSSGIPEQYF. CDR3 DNA: TGTGCCAGCAGTTCCTCAGGGATTCCCGAGCAGTACTTC.

Only a few counts were recorded for this clonotype. The chain uses TRBV12-3 or TRBV12-4 and TRBJ2-2; D perhaps matches TRBD2 (5 bases). Trimming left V 6 bases short and J 4 bases short, with 9 bases between. The CDR3 loop spans 13 amino acids. The CDR3 DNA reads as TGTGCCAGCAGACAGAGCGGCACCGGGGAGCTGTTTTTT. Translated, it gives CASRQSGTGELFF.

A few counts support this clonotype. This sequence joins TRBV30 and TRBJ1-1, with D perhaps TRBD1 (6 bases). Trimming removed 3 bases from V and 3 bases from J, with 11 bases in between. CDR3 size: 13 residues. CDR1 is GTSNPN, CDR2 SVGIG, per germline (reference sequence). CDR3 sequence: CAWSWGADTEAFF. DNA for the CDR3: TGTGCCTGGAGCTGGGGGGCCGACACTGAAGCTTTCTTT.

This clonotype was picked up a small number of times. The gene calls are TRBV6-2 or TRBV6-3 and TRBJ2-7, with 12 bases identical to TRBD2. V was pared by 2 bases and J by 4 bases, with 9 bases of the junction left unmatched. The CDR3 runs 17 residues. Germline CDR1 is MNHEY and CDR2 is SVGEGT. The CDR3: CASSYVLAGGPGYEQYF. In nucleotides, the CDR3 is TGTGCCAGCAGTTACGTACTAGCGGGAGGCCCGGGATACGAGCAGTACTTC.

This clonotype was counted at least ten times. J is TRBJ2-7 and V is TRBV5-1; the match to TRBD1 covers 7 bases. J gave up 1 base and V 2 bases, and 6 bases lay outside the gene matches. The length of the CDR3 is 15 residues. Germline lookup yields CDR1 SGHRS and CDR2 YFSETQ. The CDR3 loop reads CASSLAPGQSYEQYF. The CDR3 bases are TGCGCCAGCAGCTTAGCCCCGGGACAGTCCTACGAGCAGTACTTC.

This clonotype was seen a few times. The gene calls are TRBV9 and TRBJ2-1; 9 bases line up with TRBD2. Germline V lookup: CDR1 SGDLS, CDR2 YYNGEE. Trimming cost V 3 bases and J 4 bases; bases outside gene matches: 2. This CDR3 comprises 14 residues. The CDR3 DNA reads TGTGCCAGCAGCGCGCGGGAGGGGTACAATGAGCAGTTCTTC. It codes for CASSAREGYNEQFF. Full variable domain (remainder filled in from reference TRBV9 and TRBJ2-1): DSGVTQTPKHLITATGQRVTLRCSPRSGDLSVYWYQQSLDQGLQFLIQYYNGEERAKGNILERFSAQQFPDLHSELNLSSLELGDSALYFCASSAREGYNEQFFGPGTRLTVL.

This clonotype was found many times. The chain carries TRBV6-5 and TRBJ1-3, with unresolved D. From germline, CDR1 is MNHEY and CDR2 SVGAGI. CDR3 size: 13 residues. V dropped 3 bases and J dropped 4 bases, with 7 bases sitting between them. In nucleotides, the CDR3 is TGTGCCAGCAGTTATAGTCGAGGAAACACCATATATTTT. This encodes CASSYSRGNTIYF.

This clonotype occurred many times. The chain couples TRBV12-3 or TRBV12-4 to TRBJ2-3; 9 bases fit TRBD1. The length of the CDR3 is 17 residues. J lost 4 bases, V lost 3 bases, and 11 bases had no gene match. The CDR3 loop reads CASSLWPGTGLPDTQYF. The CDR3 nucleotides are TGTGCCAGCAGTTTGTGGCCGGGGACAGGGCTCCCAGATACGCAGTATTTT.

This clonotype turned up a few times. The gene calls are TRBV6-2 or TRBV6-3 and TRBJ2-4; 9 bases agree with TRBD1. With V trimmed by 7 bases and J by 5 bases, 3 bases remained unmatched. This CDR3 contains 13 residues. Germline CDR1 is MNHEY and CDR2 is SVGEGT. The chain's CDR3 is CASTRTGENIQYF. CDR3 coding DNA: TGTGCCAGCACACGGACAGGGGAAAACATTCAGTACTTC.

This clonotype was detected only a few times. The chain has TRBV2 and TRBJ2-2, with 12 positions matching TRBD1. The CDR3 is 15 amino acids. Germline V CDR1 and CDR2: SNHLY, FYNNEI. Germline trimming cut 8 bases from V and 6 bases from J; bases unmatched to any gene: 7. The CDR3 region is CASSKGDRGPGELFF. CDR3 sequence (DNA): TGTGCCAGCTCCAAGGGGGACAGGGGGCCCGGGGAGCTGTTTTTT.